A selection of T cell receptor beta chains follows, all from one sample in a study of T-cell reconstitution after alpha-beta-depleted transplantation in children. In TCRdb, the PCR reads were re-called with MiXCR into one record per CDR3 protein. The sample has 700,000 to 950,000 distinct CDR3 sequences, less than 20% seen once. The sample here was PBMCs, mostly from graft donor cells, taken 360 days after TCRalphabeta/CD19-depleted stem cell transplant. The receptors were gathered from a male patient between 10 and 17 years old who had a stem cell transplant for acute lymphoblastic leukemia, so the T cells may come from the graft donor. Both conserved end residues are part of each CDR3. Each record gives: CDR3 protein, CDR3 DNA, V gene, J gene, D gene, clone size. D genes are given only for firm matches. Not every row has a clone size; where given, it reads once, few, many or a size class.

CDR3: CASSSPGRFLEQFF; DNA: TGTGCCAGCAGCTCACCGGGACGGTTTCTTGAGCAGTTCTTC; V: TRBV13; J: TRBJ2-1; D: .; size: .
CDR3: CASSFIPTERETQYF; DNA: TGTGCCAGCAGTTTCATACCGACTGAGAGGGAGACCCAGTACTTC; V: TRBV27; J: TRBJ2-5; D: .; size: .
CDR3: CASSFGNGEKLFF; DNA: TGTGCCAGCAGCTTCGGGAACGGTGAAAAACTGTTTTTT; V: TRBV5-8; J: TRBJ1-4; D: .; size: few
CDR3: CSANGLFENTGELFF; DNA: TGCAGTGCCAACGGACTTTTTGAGAACACCGGGGAGCTGTTTTTT; V: TRBV20-1; J: TRBJ2-2; D: .; size: .
CDR3: CASSPGTGVRNEQYF; DNA: TGTGCCAGCAGTCCCGGGACAGGGGTGAGAAACGAGCAGTACTTC; V: TRBV12-3/TRBV12-4; J: TRBJ2-7; D: TRBD1; size: few
CDR3: CASSLAGLAGQDTQYF; DNA: TGCGCCAGCAGCTTGGCGGGACTAGCGGGGCAAGATACGCAGTATTTT; V: TRBV5-1; J: TRBJ2-3; D: TRBD2; size: .
CDR3: CASSLVGQGARQYF; DNA: TGCGCCAGCAGCTTGGTGGGGCAGGGGGCGCGGCAGTACTTC; V: TRBV5-1; J: TRBJ2-7; D: TRBD1; size: .
CDR3: CASSFRQGEGNEQFF; DNA: TGTGCCAGCAGTTTTCGACAGGGGGAAGGCAATGAGCAGTTCTTC; V: TRBV7-3; J: TRBJ2-1; D: TRBD1; size: many
CDR3: CATSNGLAKTVEYF; DNA: TGTGCCACCAGCAACGGGCTGGCGAAAACCGTTGAGTACTTC; V: TRBV15; J: TRBJ2-7; D: .; size: few
CDR3: CASSRQGPGELFF; DNA: TGTGCCAGCAGCCGACAGGGGCCCGGGGAGCTGTTTTTT; V: TRBV2; J: TRBJ2-2; D: TRBD1; size: many
CDR3: CASSHPWGISGRASDTQYF; DNA: TGTGCCAGCAGCCATCCATGGGGGATTAGCGGGAGAGCCTCAGATACGCAGTATTTT; V: TRBV4-2; J: TRBJ2-3; D: TRBD2; size: .
CDR3: CASSFLGLASVEQFF; DNA: TGTGCCAGCAGTTTTCTCGGTCTAGCCTCGGTTGAGCAGTTCTTC; V: TRBV12-3/TRBV12-4; J: TRBJ2-1; D: .; size: .
CDR3: CASTPGLLPDTQYF; DNA: TGCGCCAGCACCCCGGGACTCCTCCCGGATACGCAGTATTTT; V: TRBV5-1; J: TRBJ2-3; D: .; size: .
CDR3: CSARVKDFRAQYF; DNA: TGCAGTGCTAGAGTCAAGGACTTTCGAGCCCAGTACTTC; V: TRBV20-1; J: TRBJ2-5; D: .; size: .
CDR3: CSVEIPGRGETQYF; DNA: TGCAGCGTTGAGATCCCAGGGAGGGGCGAGACCCAGTACTTC; V: TRBV29-1; J: TRBJ2-5; D: TRBD2; size: few
CDR3: CASSQWDYEQYF; DNA: TGTGCCAGCAGCCAATGGGATTACGAGCAGTACTTC; V: TRBV7-9; J: TRBJ2-7; D: .; size: few
CDR3: CASSSRTGFDKNIQYF; DNA: TGTGCCAGCAGCTCCCGGACAGGGTTTGACAAAAACATTCAGTACTTC; V: TRBV7-9; J: TRBJ2-4; D: TRBD1; size: .
CDR3: CASWHGTGIIYGYTF; DNA: TGCGCCAGCTGGCACGGGACAGGCATTATCTATGGCTACACCTTC; V: TRBV5-1; J: TRBJ1-2; D: TRBD1; size: few
CDR3: CSAKNIMTQRVSYEQYF; DNA: TGCAGTGCTAAAAATATCATGACGCAGCGGGTCTCCTACGAGCAGTACTTC; V: TRBV20-1; J: TRBJ2-7; D: .; size: .